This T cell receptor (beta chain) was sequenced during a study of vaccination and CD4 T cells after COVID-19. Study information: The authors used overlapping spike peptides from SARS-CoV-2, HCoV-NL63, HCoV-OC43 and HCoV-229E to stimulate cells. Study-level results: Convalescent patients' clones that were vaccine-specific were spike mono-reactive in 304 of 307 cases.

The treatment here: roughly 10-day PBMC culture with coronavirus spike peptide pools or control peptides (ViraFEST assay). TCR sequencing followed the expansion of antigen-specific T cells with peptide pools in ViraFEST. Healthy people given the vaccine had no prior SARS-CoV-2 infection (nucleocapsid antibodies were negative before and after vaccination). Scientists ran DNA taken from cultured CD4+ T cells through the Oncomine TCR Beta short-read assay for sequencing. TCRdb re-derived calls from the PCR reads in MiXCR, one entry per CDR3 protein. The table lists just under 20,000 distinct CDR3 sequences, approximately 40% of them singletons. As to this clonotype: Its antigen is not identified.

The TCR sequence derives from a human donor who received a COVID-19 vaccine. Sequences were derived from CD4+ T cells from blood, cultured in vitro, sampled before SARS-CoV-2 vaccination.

The CDR3 here is CASSPGLPGLTDTQYF. The CDR3 coding sequence is TGCGCCAGCAGCCCGGGGCTCCCGGGGCTCACAGATACGCAGTATTTT. The chain combines TRBV5-1 with TRBJ2-3; possibly TRBD1 or TRBD2 for D (5 bases each). This CDR3 has 16 residues. Trimming stripped 4 bases from V and 2 bases from J, with 17 bases between. The germline V gene has CDR1 SGHRS and CDR2 YFSETQ.